This T cell receptor beta chain comes out of a study of PD-1 blockade in mismatch repair-deficient tumors. Study-wide background: Enrolled about 2012-2016, patients had progressing, pretreated mismatch repair-deficient cancers of about a dozen types.

A word on this clone: The antigen remains undetermined.

Study-wide findings and caveats: Tumor-resident clones, often undetectable pretreatment in blood, expanded then contracted after pembrolizumab.

This CDR3 comprises 16 residues. Trimming at V came to 3 bases and at J to 5 bases, leaving 11 bases not matched to a gene. The germline V gene has CDR1 SGHRS and CDR2 YFSETQ. PCR or immunohistochemistry showed mismatch repair deficiency in every enrolled patient. The TCR-sequenced patients were a few responders to pembrolizumab. Profiled with immunoSEQ multiplex PCR; TCRdb holds only in-frame clones, not every one. The sample lists approximately 130,000 clones, 86% occurring once. Sequences were derived from peripheral blood, sampled 44 weeks after starting pembrolizumab. This TCR came from an adult with mismatch repair-deficient cancer. The V call is TRBV5-1, the J call TRBJ2-7; 10 bases line up with TRBD1. The CDR3 DNA reads as TGCGCCAGCAGCTACCGGGACAGGGGCCACTCTAACGAGCAGTACTTC. Translation gives CASSYRDRGHSNEQYF.